This passage covers 10 T cell receptor beta chains from one sample sequenced in a study of blood T cells in healthy people across ages. Sample-barcoded 5' priming and a J-beta primer mix drove a second PCR of roughly 6 to 12 cycles. MiXCR was run by TCRdb on the 5' RACE reads, yielding one entry per CDR3 protein. The sample includes 1.4 million to 1.5 million distinct CDR3 sequences, 35% to 45% of them seen just once. Sequenced input: blood. These receptors all stem from a woman aged 18-29 years in good health.

This chain joins TRBV7-3 and TRBJ2-3; D is unresolved. V dropped 5 bases and J dropped 1 base, with 10 bases sitting between them. The germline gives CDR1 SGHTA, CDR2 FQGTGA. The CDR3 length is 14 residues. The CDR3 DNA reads as TGTGCCAGCAGCCGGTACTCTGGCACAGATACGCAGTATTTT. Translated, it gives CASSRYSGTDTQYF.

This clonotype was counted many times. The rearrangement links TRBV4-1 to TRBJ1-4; perhaps TRBD1 as D (6 bases). Germline V lookup: CDR1 MGHRA, CDR2 YSYEKL. The CDR3 covers 14 residues. V lost 4 bases and J 0 bases, leaving 6 bases between the germline ends. The CDR3 nucleotides read TGCGCCAGCAGCCGGACAGCAACTAATGAAAAACTGTTTTTT. Its translation is CASSRTATNEKLFF.

DNA of the CDR3: TGCAGCATCTCCGGACTAGCTGGCACAGATACGCAGTATTTT. Translated: CSISGLAGTDTQYF. The chain is built from TRBV29-1 and TRBJ2-3; 8 nucleotides match TRBD2. V was pared by 8 bases and J by 1 base, with 8 bases of the junction left unmatched. CDR1 and CDR2 from the germline V gene are SQVTM and ANQGSEA. The CDR3 contains 14 residues.

The chain joins TRBV5-1 to TRBJ1-4; 9 bases line up with TRBD1. CDR1 is SGHRS, CDR2 YFSETQ, per germline. The trim removed 5 bases at V and 10 bases at J, leaving 6 bases unmatched. This CDR3 contains 13 residues. CDR3 DNA: TGCGCCAGCAGGGGACAGGGTTTCGGAAAACTGTTTTTT. It yields the protein CASRGQGFGKLFF.

This clonotype was counted a few times. V and J are TRBV20-1 and TRBJ2-3; D unresolved. The CDR3 is 13 residues long. V lost 5 bases to trimming and J lost 2 bases, with 11 bases between them. In germline, CDR1 is DFQATT, CDR2 SNEGSKA (reference sequence). For the CDR3, the DNA is TGCAGTGCTTGGAAGGGATACACAGATACGCAGTATTTT. As protein: CSAWKGYTDTQYF.

The rearrangement joins TRBV11-2 to TRBJ2-3, with D uncertain. Germline assignment: CDR1 SGHAT and CDR2 FQNNGV. The CDR3 loop spans 15 amino acids. Trimming left V 3 bases short and J 4 bases short, with 14 bases between. The CDR3 here is CASSFSRSAADTQYF. The CDR3 DNA follows: TGTGCCAGCAGCTTCTCACGAAGCGCGGCAGATACGCAGTATTTT. Drawing the rest from reference TRBV11-2 and TRBJ2-3, the complete variable domain is EAGVAQSPRYKIIEKRQSVAFWCNPISGHATLYWYQQILGQGPKLLIQFQNNGVVDDSQLPKDRFSAERLKGVDSTLKIQPAKLEDSAVYLCASSFSRSAADTQYFGPGTRLTVL.

On this clonotype itself: A read error may explain this, as a much larger clone is one base away. The chain carries TRBV10-3 and TRBJ2-5; D is undetermined. Trimming shortened V by 4 bases and J by 3 bases, and 6 bases separated the two germline ends. The CDR3 is 12 amino acids. The germline V gene encodes CDR1 ENHRY and CDR2 SYGVKD. The DNA of the CDR3 is TGTGCCATCAGTGGTACGAAAGAGACCCAGTACTTC. This gives the protein CAISGTKETQYF.

The CDR3 region has the DNA TGTGCCACCAGCAGAGTACTAGCGGGAGTAGGGGAGCAGTTCTTC. Translation: CATSRVLAGVGEQFF. The rearrangement uses TRBV15 and TRBJ2-1; 11 positions agree with TRBD2. The CDR3 spans 15 residues. The trim removed 1 base at V and 10 bases at J, leaving 6 bases unmatched. Per germline, CDR1 LNHNV and CDR2 YYDKDF (reference sequence). The variable domain in full, with the rest retrieved from reference TRBV15 and TRBJ2-1, is DAMVIQNPRYQVTQFGKPVTLSCSQTLNHNVMYWYQQKSSQAPKLLFHYYDKDFNNEADTPDNFQSRRPNTSFCFLDIRSPGLGDTAMYLCATSRVLAGVGEQFFGPGTRLTVL.

This clonotype has a count of ten or more. This chain uses TRBV7-3 with TRBJ2-1; D remains ambiguous. Trimming removed 4 bases at V and 9 bases at J, with 10 bases between. The germline V gene has CDR1 SGHTA and CDR2 FQGTGA. This CDR3 spans 12 amino acids. The CDR3 nucleotides are TGTGCCAGCAGCTCCCTAGGTAGTGAGCAGTTCTTC. Protein: CASSSLGSEQFF.

V gene TRBV11-3 combines with J gene TRBJ2-5; possible D gene TRBD2, 6 bases. This CDR3 comprises 15 residues. V lost 5 bases and J lost 11, with 24 bases in between. Germline V gene sequence: CDR1 SGHNT, CDR2 YENEEA. For the CDR3, the DNA is TGTGCCAGCAGCCACCTGACGGGAGCCTACAATGAGCAGTACTTC. It codes for CASSHLTGAYNEQYF.